This entry concerns a single T cell receptor (beta chain). The data are from a study of blood T cell repertoires in COVID-19. Background on the study: Material from acute and convalescent COVID-19 was sourced from the United States, Italy and Spain.

Per germline, CDR1 LGHDT and CDR2 YNNKEL (reference sequence). The CDR3 runs 17 residues. Germline trimming cut 1 base from V and 3 bases from J; bases unmatched to any gene: 7. Authors' processing steps: Amplification of reference gene primers provided the estimated nucleated cell counts. Generated by immunoSEQ multiplex PCR, the TCRdb table keeps only in-frame clones and is missing some. That table furnishes V, J and clone size, whereas the DNA furnished D and trimming. Found here are 65,000 to 75,000 clones, approximately 80% of them singletons; the top ten hold 9.5% to 15%. The sequence came from a human donor in a cohort sampled during active COVID-19. The material sequenced was peripheral blood. The rearrangement joins TRBV3-1 (or the pseudogene TRBV3-2) to TRBJ2-1; 9 positions match TRBD2. CDR3 in DNA: TGTGCCAGCAGCCAAGGTGGGTCAGCGGGGGGCTACAATGAGCAGTTCTTC. Protein product: CASSQGGSAGGYNEQFF.